These 27 T cell receptor beta chains came from one sample sequenced in a study of blood T cell repertoires in COVID-19. Repertoires were generated with immunoSEQ multiplex PCR, while TCRdb's copy carries only in-frame clones and drops some. The sample lists about 100,000 clones; just under 85% were seen once. The specimen sequenced was peripheral blood. The receptors derive from a man between 45 and 60 years old with active or convalescent COVID-19.

The table lists this clone with a few counts. This rearrangement joins TRBV28 to TRBJ1-5, with 10 bases that match TRBD1. The CDR3 consists of 15 residues. Germline-derived CDR1 and CDR2 are MDHEN and SYDVKM. The junction had 5 bases not matched to a gene; V was cut back by 8 bases and J by 1 base. The CDR3 DNA sequence: TGTGCCAGCGGGCGACAGGGGGCGAGCAATCAGCCCCAGCATTTT. Amino acid sequence: CASGRQGASNQPQHF.

The rearrangement uses TRBV30 and TRBJ2-1; 9 bases map to TRBD2. The CDR3 loop spans 14 amino acids. The V segment lost 1 base and the J segment 2 bases; nucleotides outside the gene matches: 0. Germline V gene sequence: CDR1 GTSNPN, CDR2 SVGIG (reference sequence). CDR3 sequence (DNA): TGTGCCTGGAGTGGGACTAGCGCCTACAATGAGCAGTTCTTC. Translated, it gives CAWSGTSAYNEQFF.

This chain links TRBV5-1 with TRBJ2-2, with a possible D match to TRBD2 (6 bases). In germline, CDR1 is SGHRS, CDR2 YFSETQ. CDR3 length: 15 amino acids. Trimming shortened V by 6 bases and J by 3 bases, and 15 bases separated the two germline ends. The CDR3 region has the DNA TGCGCCAGCACCCATCGGACGGGGGACACCGGGGAGCTGTTTTTT. This codes for CASTHRTGDTGELFF.

V gene TRBV20-1 combines with J gene TRBJ2-7; 11 bases fit TRBD2. V was pared by 3 bases and J by 9 bases, with 22 bases of the junction left unmatched. Looked up from germline, CDR1 is DFQATT and CDR2 is SNEGSKA (reference sequence). The CDR3 is 18 residues long. CDR3 residues: CSASLQGPGELAGVRQYF. CDR3 DNA sequence: TGCAGTGCTAGTTTGCAGGGCCCCGGTGAACTAGCGGGAGTACGGCAGTACTTC.

This chain connects TRBV15 to TRBJ2-2; 7 bases are a match to TRBD1. CDR3 length equals 17 residues. Germline CDR1 LNHNV, CDR2 YYDKDF (reference sequence). After removal of 6 bases from V and 3 bases from J, the junction contained 13 bases not matched to a gene. The CDR3 loop is CATSANRKGTDTGELFF. The CDR3 nucleotides read TGTGCCACCAGTGCGAACCGAAAAGGGACAGACACCGGGGAGCTGTTTTTT.

V and J are TRBV6-5 and TRBJ2-2, with a possible D match to TRBD1 (6 bases). Per germline, CDR1 MNHEY and CDR2 SVGAGI. This CDR3 region has 15 residues. V was trimmed by 6 bases and J by 2 bases, leaving 13 bases between them. The CDR3 protein is CASRMTGGNTGELFF. The CDR3 region has the DNA TGTGCCAGCAGGATGACAGGTGGAAACACCGGGGAGCTGTTTTTT.

The chain carries TRBV6-1 and TRBJ1-1, with D unclear. V lost 2 bases and J 11 bases, leaving 12 bases between the germline ends. The CDR3 is 12 residues long. Germline CDR1 is MNHNS and CDR2 is SASEGT. CDR3 coding DNA: TGTGCCAGCAGTGAACGGGTCCTCGGGGCTTTCTTT. Translation: CASSERVLGAFF.

The genes are TRBV29-1 and TRBJ2-1, with 7 bases identical to TRBD1. The V gene end was trimmed by 5 bases and the J gene end by 8 bases; junction bases not matched to a gene: 9. The CDR3 runs to 13 residues. Germline values: CDR1 SQVTM, CDR2 ANQGSEA. DNA of the CDR3: TGCAGCGTTCGACAGGGATCCAGGCATGAGCAGTTCTTC. This codes for CSVRQGSRHEQFF.

The V and J genes are TRBV28 and TRBJ1-5; maybe TRBD1 (6 bases). V lost 8 bases to trimming and J lost 1 base, with 12 bases between them. Germline V gene lookup returns CDR1 MDHEN and CDR2 SYDVKM. This CDR3 comprises 14 residues. The CDR3: CASYERGSNQPQHF. In nucleotides, the CDR3 is TGTGCCAGCTACGAAAGGGGGAGCAATCAGCCCCAGCATTTT.

V and J are TRBV3-1 (or the pseudogene TRBV3-2) and TRBJ1-1, with D unclear. Trimming removed 2 bases at V and 1 base at J, with 8 bases between. Germline V CDR1 and CDR2: LGHDT, YNNKEL (reference sequence). The length of the CDR3 is 14 residues. The DNA of the CDR3 is TGTGCCAGCAGCCAATTTTCTAGGAACACTGAAGCTTTCTTT. Protein sequence: CASSQFSRNTEAFF.

The CDR3, as DNA: TGTGCCAGCAGCTTGGGCGCCCACAGCGGGGAGCTGTTTTTT. This codes for CASSLGAHSGELFF. This chain connects TRBV5-8 to TRBJ2-2; D gene ambiguous. Looked up from germline, CDR1 is SGHTS and CDR2 is YDEGEE. With 0 bases removed from V and 7 bases from J, the gap between germline ends came to 10 bases. The CDR3 has 14 residues.

The V gene is TRBV18, the J gene TRBJ2-3; 13 bases match TRBD2. J gave up 3 bases and V 6 bases, and 12 bases lay outside the gene matches. The CDR3 consists of 18 residues. Germline CDR1 and CDR2: KGHSH and LQKENI. The CDR3 DNA reads TGTGCCAGCTCCCAGAGAAGACTAGCGGGAGGTCGGACAGATACGCAGTATTTT. Translating gives CASSQRRLAGGRTDTQYF.

This rearrangement joins TRBV7-9 to TRBJ2-5; D not certain. This CDR3 region has 14 residues. Per the germline V gene, CDR1 is SEHNR and CDR2 is FQNEAQ (reference sequence). Trimming left V 2 bases short and J 2 bases short, with 9 bases between. CDR3 sequence: CASSLSGLQETQYF. DNA of the CDR3: TGTGCCAGCAGCTTAAGTGGGCTACAAGAGACCCAGTACTTC.

The rearrangement uses TRBV27 and TRBJ2-1; the match to TRBD2 covers 8 bases. The junction had 6 bases not matched to a gene; V was cut back by 4 bases and J by 10 bases. Germline values: CDR1 MNHEY, CDR2 SMNVEV (reference sequence). This CDR3 contains 13 residues. The CDR3 DNA reads TGTGCCAGCAGTTCTGGACTAGCCGAGGAGCAGTTCTTC. Protein sequence: CASSSGLAEEQFF.

J is TRBJ1-1 and V is TRBV3-1 (or the pseudogene TRBV3-2); D not resolved. The CDR3 has 13 residues. The germline CDR1 and CDR2 sequences are LGHDT and YNNKEL (reference sequence). V was cut by 0 bases and J by 7 bases, with 9 bases left in between. CDR3 bases: TGTGCCAGCAGCCAAGATCGGCGGGGTGAAGCTTTCTTT. Amino acids: CASSQDRRGEAFF.

CDR3 nucleotides: TGTGCCAGCAGTTTGTGGGCAACTAACTATGGCTACACCTTC. Amino acids: CASSLWATNYGYTF. The chain combines TRBV28 with TRBJ1-2; the D is unclear. From germline, CDR1 is MDHEN and CDR2 SYDVKM. V was cut by 3 bases and J by 0 bases, with 8 bases left in between. The CDR3 totals 14 residues.

The rearrangement uses TRBV18 and TRBJ1-2, with TRBD1 matching 7 bases. The CDR3 is 15 amino acids. In germline, CDR1 is KGHSH, CDR2 LQKENI. The junction had 14 bases not matched to a gene; V was cut back by 9 bases and J by 4 bases. The CDR3 DNA reads as TGTGCCAGTGTACAAACTATGGGACAGCCCTATGGCTACACCTTC. Translation gives CASVQTMGQPYGYTF.

The chain joins TRBV7-9 to TRBJ1-5; D ambiguous. V lost 9 bases and J 0 bases, leaving 9 bases between the germline ends. The germline V gene has CDR1 SEHNR and CDR2 FQNEAQ (reference sequence). CDR3 length equals 13 residues. CDR3 protein: CASQRDSNQPQHF. CDR3 coding DNA: TGTGCCAGTCAGCGGGATAGCAATCAGCCCCAGCATTTT.

To note about this clone: This CDR3 is also generated by other DNA sequences in the sample. V gene TRBV7-8 combines with J gene TRBJ1-1; a possible D gene is TRBD1 (5 bases). The CDR3 extends over 14 amino acids. The V gene's germline CDR1 is SGHVS and CDR2 FQNEAQ. V lost 1 base and J lost 2, with 8 bases in between. This chain's CDR3 is CASSLVQGNTEAFF. In DNA form, the CDR3 reads TGTGCCAGCAGCTTAGTGCAGGGAAACACTGAAGCTTTCTTT.

This clone was seen a few times. In the same sample, other DNA sequences code for this CDR3. The rearrangement links TRBV7-9 to TRBJ1-3, with D uncertain. With 1 base removed from V and 0 bases from J, the gap between germline ends came to 7 bases. The CDR3 has 15 amino acids. CDR1 is SEHNR, CDR2 FQNEAQ, per germline (reference sequence). The CDR3 DNA reads TGTGCCAGCAGCTTAGGGGAGAGCTCTGGAAACACCATATATTTT. This sequence encodes CASSLGESSGNTIYF. The whole variable domain, remainder taken from reference TRBV7-9 and TRBJ1-3, is DTGVSQNPRHKITKRGQNVTFRCDPISEHNRLYWYRQTLGQGPEFLTYFQNEAQLEKSRLLSDRFSAERPKGSFSTLEIQRTEQGDSAMYLCASSLGESSGNTIYFGEGSWLTVV.

The chain combines TRBV9 with TRBJ1-4, with D hard to call. The CDR3 spans 16 residues. V was cut by 0 bases and J by 0 bases, with 9 bases left in between. Germline V gene sequence: CDR1 SGDLS, CDR2 YYNGEE. In DNA form, the CDR3 reads TGTGCCAGCAGCGTAGGACTTATCGCAACTAATGAAAAACTGTTTTTT. It translates to CASSVGLIATNEKLFF.

The rearrangement uses TRBV6-1 and TRBJ2-3; a weak D match, TRBD2 (6 bases). V was cut by 2 bases and J by 6 bases, with 9 bases left in between. This CDR3 is built from 13 residues. Germline V lookup: CDR1 MNHNS, CDR2 SASEGT. CDR3 in DNA: TGTGCCAGCAGTGAACTGCTAGCGGATACGCAGTATTTT. Translating it yields CASSELLADTQYF.

This clone occurred a few times. The chain has TRBV24-1 and TRBJ2-2; D possibly corresponds to TRBD2 (6 bases). V lost 1 base, J lost 4 bases, and 9 bases lay in between. CDR1 is KGHDR, CDR2 SFDVKD, per germline. The CDR3 contains 15 residues. CDR3 bases: TGTGCCACCAGTGATTTAGGAGGGGTCACCGGGGAGCTGTTTTTT. This translates into CATSDLGGVTGELFF.

In DNA form, the CDR3 reads TGTGCCAGCAGTTCGAGACATACTGAAGCTTTCTTT. As protein: CASSSRHTEAFF. The rearrangement uses TRBV28 and TRBJ1-1; unclear D gene. The germline gives CDR1 MDHEN, CDR2 SYDVKM. The CDR3 contains 12 residues. V was shortened by 4 bases and J by 5 bases, with 8 bases between the two germline ends.

This clone was seen a single time. CDR3 residues: CASSYSTSGGSYEQYF. The DNA of the CDR3 is TGTGCCAGCAGTTACTCTACTAGCGGGGGCTCCTACGAGCAGTACTTC. V gene TRBV6-6 combines with J gene TRBJ2-7; TRBD2 matches 11 bases. The J segment lost 0 bases and the V segment lost 0 bases, leaving 1 base of the junction unmatched. The germline CDR1 and CDR2 sequences are MNHNY and SVGAGI (reference sequence). The CDR3 extends over 16 amino acids.

V and J are TRBV5-1 and TRBJ2-7, with 8 bases fitting TRBD2. This CDR3 contains 17 residues. Germline assignment: CDR1 SGHRS and CDR2 YFSETQ. V dropped 3 bases and J dropped 1; count of bases not matched to a gene: 12. CDR3 sequence reads: CASSSFRGGLGSYEQYF. CDR3 DNA: TGCGCCAGCAGCTCCTTTCGGGGGGGATTGGGTTCCTACGAGCAGTACTTC. Together with reference TRBV5-1 and TRBJ2-7, the CDR3 gives the full variable domain: KAGVTQTPRYLIKTRGQQVTLSCSPISGHRSVSWYQQTPGQGLQFLFEYFSETQRNKGNFPGRFSGRQFSNSRSEMNVSTLELGDSALYLCASSSFRGGLGSYEQYFGPGTRLTVT.

The chain recombines TRBV5-1 with TRBJ1-1, with D possibly TRBD1 on 6 matching bases. The CDR3 totals 16 residues. V lost 2 bases to trimming and J lost 5 bases, with 19 bases between them. Germline lookup yields CDR1 SGHRS and CDR2 YFSETQ. CDR3 nucleotides: TGCGCCAGCAGCTTATCCCCACGCCGGACAGAGACTGAAGCTTTCTTT. Protein: CASSLSPRRTETEAFF. The variable domain in full, completed from reference TRBV5-1 and TRBJ1-1, reads KAGVTQTPRYLIKTRGQQVTLSCSPISGHRSVSWYQQTPGQGLQFLFEYFSETQRNKGNFPGRFSGRQFSNSRSEMNVSTLELGDSALYLCASSLSPRRTETEAFFGQGTRLTVV.